This record concerns one TCR beta chain sequence. Arm-PCR with iRepertoire HTBI primers amplified the CDR3 regions for these TCR beta libraries. TCRdb re-called the multiplex PCR reads through MiXCR, storing one row per CDR3 protein. This sample has about 430,000 distinct CDR3 sequences, with 15% found just once. The sample comes from a study of regulatory T cells in long-lasting Graves disease. The time point: newly diagnosed GD, antithyroid drugs for less than 3 months. The TCR library was prepared using RNA isolated from PBMCs. Germline loops: CDR1 SGHNT, CDR2 YENEEA. The CDR3 totals 16 residues. Trimming took 4 bases from V and 1 from J, leaving 14 bases between them. The same specimen was also included in a second study, on T cells in Graves' hyperthyroidism and ophthalmopathy.

Specimen: peripheral blood mononuclear cells (PBMCs), collected at new diagnosis, from a patient treated with antithyroid drugs. The source of this sequence is a middle-aged woman with Graves disease. The chain recombines TRBV11-3 with TRBJ2-1; D is possibly TRBD1 or TRBD2 (5 bases each). This CDR3 reads CASSSGSAGSYNEQFF. As DNA, the CDR3 is TGTGCCAGCAGCTCTGGTAGCGCAGGGTCCTACAATGAGCAGTTCTTC. Combining the CDR3 with reference TRBV11-3 and TRBJ2-1 gives the whole variable domain EAGVVQSPRYKIIEKKQPVAFWCNPISGHNTLYWYLQNLGQGPELLIRYENEEAVDDSQLPKDRFSAERLKGVDSTLKIQPAELGDSAVYLCASSSGSAGSYNEQFFGPGTRLTVL.